These 2 T cell receptor beta chains originate from one sample sequenced in a study of T cells after posttransplantation cyclophosphamide. Clones were sequenced by immunoSEQ multiplex PCR, and TCRdb holds only the in-frame ones, with some missing. The sample yields more than 9,000 clones, without any singletons. Busulfan-fludarabine conditioning, marrow transplant, and cyclophosphamide on days +3 and +4 were administered. This material consisted of PBMCs, taken after allogeneic stem cell transplant with posttransplant cyclophosphamide. The source is a female patient aged 40-50 years who received an allogeneic stem cell transplant from a related donor, was CMV-positive, and had no GVHD. Some T cells may have originated in the graft donor.

The chain recombines TRBV9 with TRBJ1-2, with 9 bases aligning to TRBD1. V shed 4 bases, J shed 4 bases, and the junction held 8 bases outside the gene matches. CDR3 length: 15 residues. Germline V lookup: CDR1 SGDLS, CDR2 YYNGEE. The CDR3 sequence is CASSQTLQGAYGYTF. The CDR3 DNA follows: TGTGCCAGCAGCCAGACACTACAGGGGGCCTATGGCTACACCTTC.

Many counts were recorded for this clone. This chain connects TRBV12-3 or TRBV12-4 to TRBJ1-1, with 8 positions matching TRBD1. The CDR3 covers 14 residues. With 3 bases clipped from V and 4 bases from J, the junction kept 4 bases outside the gene matches. CDR3 sequence: CASSLITGGTEAFF. CDR3 bases: TGTGCCAGCAGTTTGATCACAGGGGGCACTGAAGCTTTCTTT.